A selection of T cell receptor beta chains follows, all from one sample in a study of high-grade serous ovarian cancer treatment subgroups. Using immunoSEQ multiplex PCR, the repertoire was profiled, and TCRdb retains in-frame clones only, with some absent. The sample lists a few thousand clones, about 80% seen once, with over 20% in the top ten. The sequenced sample consisted of tumor tissue. Receptors originate from a human donor with high-grade serous ovarian cancer. Each CDR3 is given with its conserved first and last residue. D genes are given only for firm matches. Size is stated for part of the rows, as once, few or many counts, or as a class when the clone is expanded.

V: TRBV6-1
D: NA
size: NA
J: TRBJ1-5
CDR3: CASSLSADSNQPQHF
DNA: TGTGCCAGCAGTTTGAGTGCGGATAGCAATCAGCCCCAGCATTTT

V: TRBV6-1
D: NA
size: NA
J: TRBJ1-5
CDR3: CASSEPNRVHQPQHF
DNA: TGTGCCAGCAGTGAACCTAACAGGGTGCATCAGCCCCAGCATTTT

V: TRBV18
D: NA
size: once
J: TRBJ1-6
CDR3: CASSQRTAQSSYNSPLHF
DNA: TGTGCCAGCTCCCAACGGACAGCCCAGAGCTCCTATAATTCACCCCTCCACTTT

V: TRBV11-3
D: NA
size: once
J: TRBJ2-3
CDR3: CASSTRTDTQYF
DNA: TGTGCCAGCAGCACACGCACAGATACGCAGTATTTT

V: TRBV4-1
D: TRBD2
size: large
J: TRBJ2-7
CDR3: CASSRGGEQYF
DNA: TGCGCCAGCAGCCGGGGGGGCGAGCAGTACTTC

V: TRBV6-5
D: TRBD1
size: NA
J: TRBJ2-7
CDR3: CASSQHGTAIYEQYF
DNA: TGTGCCAGCAGTCAACATGGGACAGCCATCTACGAGCAGTACTTC

V: TRBV10-3
D: NA
size: once
J: TRBJ1-4
CDR3: CAISSTNEKLFF
DNA: TGTGCCATCAGCTCAACTAATGAAAAACTGTTTTTT

V: TRBV10-3
D: TRBD2
size: NA
J: TRBJ2-7
CDR3: CAISLSGGDLEQYF
DNA: TGTGCCATCAGTCTCAGCGGGGGGGATTTGGAGCAGTACTTC

V: TRBV11-1
D: NA
size: NA
J: TRBJ1-1
CDR3: CASSLGGFANTEAFF
DNA: TGTGCCAGCAGCTTAGGGGGTTTTGCGAACACTGAAGCTTTCTTT

V: TRBV7-9
D: NA
size: NA
J: TRBJ2-5
CDR3: CASSSLMSAPETQYF
DNA: TGTGCCAGCAGCTCTTTGATGTCCGCCCCAGAGACCCAGTACTTC

V: TRBV15
D: NA
size: NA
J: TRBJ2-1
CDR3: CATKDRHNEQFF
DNA: TGTGCCACCAAAGACAGACACAATGAGCAGTTCTTC

V: TRBV30
D: NA
size: NA
J: TRBJ2-4
CDR3: CAWSPSVGLAKNIQYF
DNA: TGTGCCTGGAGTCCCTCTGTGGGGTTAGCCAAAAACATTCAGTACTTC

V: TRBV5-5
D: NA
size: NA
J: TRBJ2-5
CDR3: CASSLYLTGAAQETQYF
DNA: TGTGCCAGCAGCTTGTATCTAACGGGGGCGGCCCAAGAGACCCAGTACTTC

V: TRBV27
D: TRBD1
size: NA
J: TRBJ2-7
CDR3: CASSLKGQGGYEQYF
DNA: TGTGCCAGCAGTTTAAAGGGACAGGGGGGTTACGAGCAGTACTTC

V: TRBV5-1
D: NA
size: NA
J: TRBJ2-7
CDR3: CASSLEGGQYEQYF
DNA: TGCGCCAGCAGCTTGGAGGGGGGGCAGTACGAGCAGTACTTC

V: TRBV7-3
D: TRBD2
size: NA
J: TRBJ2-1
CDR3: CASSFLAGSIYNEQFF
DNA: TGTGCCAGCAGCTTCCTAGCGGGATCTATCTACAATGAGCAGTTCTTC

V: TRBV5-4
D: NA
size: NA
J: TRBJ2-1
CDR3: CASSLEGWRGNEQFF
DNA: TGTGCCAGCAGCTTGGAAGGCTGGCGTGGCAATGAGCAGTTCTTC

V: TRBV30
D: NA
size: NA
J: TRBJ2-7
CDR3: CAWSNAVSYEQYF
DNA: TGTGCCTGGAGTAACGCCGTCTCCTACGAGCAGTACTTC

V: TRBV6-1
D: NA
size: once
J: TRBJ2-7
CDR3: CASSRRTGSSYEQYF
DNA: TGTGCCAGCAGTAGAAGGACTGGCAGCTCCTACGAGCAGTACTTC

V: TRBV4-3
D: NA
size: NA
J: TRBJ2-3
CDR3: CASSQDNTYGDTDTQYF
DNA: TGCGCCAGCAGCCAAGATAACACCTACGGGGACACAGATACGCAGTATTTT

V: TRBV7-6
D: NA
size: NA
J: TRBJ1-1
CDR3: CASSLDMVGRGNTEAFF
DNA: TGTGCCAGCAGCTTAGATATGGTAGGGAGGGGGAACACTGAAGCTTTCTTT

V: TRBV7-2
D: NA
size: few
J: TRBJ1-1
CDR3: CASSLSQNTEAFF
DNA: TGTGCCAGCAGCTTGAGCCAGAACACTGAAGCTTTCTTT

V: TRBV4-1
D: NA
size: once
J: TRBJ2-5
CDR3: CASSRGEGARETQYF
DNA: TGCGCCAGCAGCCGCGGGGAGGGGGCACGGGAGACCCAGTACTTC

V: TRBV4-3
D: NA
size: NA
J: TRBJ1-1
CDR3: CASSQRPGTGRNTEAFF
DNA: TGCGCCAGCAGCCAAAGACCGGGGACCGGTAGGAACACTGAAGCTTTCTTT

V: TRBV7-2
D: NA
size: NA
J: TRBJ2-5
CDR3: CASSLFKGAPETQYF
DNA: TGTGCCAGCAGCTTATTTAAAGGGGCGCCGGAGACCCAGTACTTC

V: TRBV15
D: TRBD1
size: few
J: TRBJ2-1
CDR3: CATSRDWDRGSYNEQFF
DNA: TGTGCCACCAGCAGAGATTGGGACAGGGGCTCCTACAATGAGCAGTTCTTC

V: TRBV28
D: NA
size: NA
J: TRBJ1-5
CDR3: CASSPNQPQHF
DNA: TGTGCCAGCAGCCCCAATCAGCCCCAGCATTTT

V: TRBV11-1
D: NA
size: NA
J: TRBJ2-1
CDR3: CASSLPSFEQFF
DNA: TGTGCCAGCAGCCTCCCGTCATTTGAGCAGTTCTTC

V: TRBV10-3
D: NA
size: NA
J: TRBJ2-1
CDR3: CAISVTQPEGPYNEQFF
DNA: TGTGCCATCAGCGTTACCCAACCAGAGGGGCCCTACAATGAGCAGTTCTTC

V: TRBV5-4
D: NA
size: NA
J: TRBJ1-2
CDR3: CASSPILGGYTF
DNA: TGTGCCAGCAGCCCGATCCTCGGGGGCTACACCTTC

V: TRBV5-1
D: NA
size: NA
J: TRBJ1-1
CDR3: CASSLFRNRMNTEAFF
DNA: TGCGCCAGCAGCTTGTTCCGGAACCGCATGAACACTGAAGCTTTCTTT

V: TRBV7-3
D: TRBD1
size: NA
J: TRBJ1-1
CDR3: CASSPRQGANTEAFF
DNA: TGTGCCAGCAGCCCAAGACAGGGGGCGAACACTGAAGCTTTCTTT

V: TRBV30
D: NA
size: few
J: TRBJ1-1
CDR3: CAWSRTKNTEAFF
DNA: TGTGCCTGGAGTAGGACAAAGAACACTGAAGCTTTCTTT

V: TRBV5-1
D: NA
size: NA
J: TRBJ2-5
CDR3: CASSQLTPRETQYF
DNA: TGCGCCAGCAGCCAACTAACGCCCAGGGAGACCCAGTACTTC

V: TRBV6-6
D: TRBD1
size: NA
J: TRBJ2-7
CDR3: CASSPDRGTYEQYF
DNA: TGTGCCAGCAGTCCGGACAGGGGGACCTACGAGCAGTACTTC

V: TRBV4-3
D: NA
size: NA
J: TRBJ2-7
CDR3: CASSQGRGAHEQYF
DNA: TGCGCCAGCAGCCAGGGGCGAGGGGCTCACGAGCAGTACTTC

V: TRBV5-8
D: NA
size: NA
J: TRBJ2-1
CDR3: CASSLSFAEQFF
DNA: TGTGCCAGCAGCTTATCTTTTGCAGAGCAGTTCTTC

V: TRBV28
D: TRBD2
size: NA
J: TRBJ2-3
CDR3: CASSSGGQTDTQYF
DNA: TGTGCCAGCAGTTCGGGGGGGCAGACAGATACGCAGTATTTT

V: TRBV5-5
D: NA
size: NA
J: TRBJ1-5
CDR3: CASSLFRGNQPQHF
DNA: TGTGCCAGCAGCTTGTTCCGGGGCAATCAGCCCCAGCATTTT

V: TRBV7-8
D: NA
size: NA
J: TRBJ1-1
CDR3: CASSQTGTEAFF
DNA: TGCGCCAGCAGCCAAACCGGGACAGAAGCTTTCTTT

V: TRBV6-1
D: NA
size: NA
J: TRBJ2-6
CDR3: CASSEGGGTAGANVLTF
DNA: TGTGCCAGCAGTGAAGGTGGGGGAACTGCTGGGGCCAACGTCCTGACTTTC